This T cell receptor beta chain was recovered during a study of blood T cell repertoires in COVID-19. V shed 7 bases and J shed 4 bases, with 11 bases lying between them. CDR1 and CDR2 from the germline V gene are SEHNR and FQNEAQ (reference sequence). The CDR3 spans 13 residues. The protocol was immunoSEQ multiplex PCR, while the TCRdb copy is restricted to in-frame clones and leaves out a portion. The sample contains a few hundred thousand clones, around 84% of which appear only once. This clone appeared a few times. This chain uses TRBV7-9 with TRBJ1-5; a possible D gene is TRBD1 (5 bases). The sequenced sample was peripheral blood. The receptor's source is a woman aged 18-30 years with acute or convalescent COVID-19. CDR3 bases: TGTGCCAGCACCGGGGGGATTAATCAGCCCCAGCATTTT. Protein sequence: CASTGGINQPQHF.